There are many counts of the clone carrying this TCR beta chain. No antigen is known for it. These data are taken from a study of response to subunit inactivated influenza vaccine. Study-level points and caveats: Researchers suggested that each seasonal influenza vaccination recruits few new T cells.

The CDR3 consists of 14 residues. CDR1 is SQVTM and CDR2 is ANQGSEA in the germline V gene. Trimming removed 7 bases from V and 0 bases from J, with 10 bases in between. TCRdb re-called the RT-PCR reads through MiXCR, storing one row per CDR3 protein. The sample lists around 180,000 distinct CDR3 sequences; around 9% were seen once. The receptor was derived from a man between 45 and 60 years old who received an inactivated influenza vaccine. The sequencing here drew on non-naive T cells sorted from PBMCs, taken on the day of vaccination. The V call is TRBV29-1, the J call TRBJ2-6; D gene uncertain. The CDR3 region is CSAWGGSGANVLTF. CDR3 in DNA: TGCAGCGCTTGGGGTGGCTCTGGGGCCAACGTCCTGACTTTC. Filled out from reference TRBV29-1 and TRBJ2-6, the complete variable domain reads SAVISQKPSRDICQRGTSLTIQCQVDSQVTMMFWYRQQPGQSLTLIATANQGSEATYESGFVIDKFPISRPNLTFSTLTVSNMSPEDSSIYLCSAWGGSGANVLTFGAGSRLTVL.